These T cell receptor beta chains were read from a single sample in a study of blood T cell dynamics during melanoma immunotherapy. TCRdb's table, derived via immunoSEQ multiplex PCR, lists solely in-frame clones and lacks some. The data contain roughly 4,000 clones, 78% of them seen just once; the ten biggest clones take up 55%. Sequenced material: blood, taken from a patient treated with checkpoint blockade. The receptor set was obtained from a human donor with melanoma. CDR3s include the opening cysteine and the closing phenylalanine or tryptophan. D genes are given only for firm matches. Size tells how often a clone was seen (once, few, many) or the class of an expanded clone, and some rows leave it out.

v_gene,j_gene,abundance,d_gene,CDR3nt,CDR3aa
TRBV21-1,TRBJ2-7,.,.,TGTGCCAGCAGCAAAGTCCTCAGGGAGGTCTCCTACGAGCAGTACTTC,CASSKVLREVSYEQYF
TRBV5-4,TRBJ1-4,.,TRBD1,TGTGCCAGCAGCCGTCGGACAGGGGGCTTCGACGGGGAAAAACTGTTTTTT,CASSRRTGGFDGEKLFF
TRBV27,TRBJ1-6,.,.,TGTGCCAGCAGTTTCCGGACAGTTAATAATTCACCCCTCCACTTT,CASSFRTVNNSPLHF
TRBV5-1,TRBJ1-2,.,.,TGCGCCAGCAGCTCCCCCGGGACCCTAGGGTATGGCTACACCTTC,CASSSPGTLGYGYTF
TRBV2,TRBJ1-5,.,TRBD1,TGTGCCAGCAGTTCGACAGGGCCGAGACAGCCCCAGCATTTT,CASSSTGPRQPQHF
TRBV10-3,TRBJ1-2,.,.,TGTGCCATCAGTGAATATGGGGTGACCCTGGGCTACACCTTC,CAISEYGVTLGYTF
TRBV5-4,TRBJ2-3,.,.,TGTGCCAGCAGCTCACCCGGGACTCCAAATACGCAGTATTTT,CASSSPGTPNTQYF
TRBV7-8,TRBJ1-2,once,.,TGTGCCAGCAGCTTGAGTCATTCTAATGGCTACACCTTC,CASSLSHSNGYTF
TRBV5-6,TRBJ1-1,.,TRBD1,TGTGCCAGCAGGCCGGGACAGGGGACCACTGAAGCTTTCTTT,CASRPGQGTTEAFF
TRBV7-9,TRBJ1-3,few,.,TGTGCCAGCAGCCACGACAGCTCCGCCTCTGGAAACACCATATATTTT,CASSHDSSASGNTIYF
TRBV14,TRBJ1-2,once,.,TGTGCCAGCAGCCAAGACCGGACAGCTTATGGCTACACCTTC,CASSQDRTAYGYTF